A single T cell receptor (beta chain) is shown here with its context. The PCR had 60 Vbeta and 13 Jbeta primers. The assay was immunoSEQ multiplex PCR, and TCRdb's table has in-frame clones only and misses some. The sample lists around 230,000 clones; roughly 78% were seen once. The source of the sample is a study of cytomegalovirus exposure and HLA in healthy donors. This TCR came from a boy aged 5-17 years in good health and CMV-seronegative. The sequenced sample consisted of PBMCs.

As DNA, the CDR3 is TGTGCCACGTACCCAACTAGGGGACAGGGCGGGGGAGTATGCAATCAGCCCCAGCATTTT. Its protein is CATYPTRGQGGGVCNQPQHF. The V call is TRBV21-1, the J call TRBJ1-5; TRBD1 reflects the table's D call only, with no check against the DNA. TRBV21-1 is a recognized pseudogene. This CDR3 has 20 amino acids.